The 18 T cell receptor beta chains below were found in one sample sequenced in a study of blood T cell repertoires in COVID-19. Some clones are missing from TCRdb's copy, which holds only in-frame ones; the method was immunoSEQ multiplex PCR. The sample carries roughly 74,000 clones, roughly 89% recorded once. Sequencing was performed on PBMCs or T cells enriched from blood (not recorded which). Every receptor here comes from a woman between 45 and 60 years old with acute COVID-19.

This chain joins TRBV2 and TRBJ2-1; 13 positions match TRBD2. V was clipped by 0 bases and J by 13 bases; unmatched bases: 6. The CDR3 sequence is 15 residues long. CDR1 is SNHLY, CDR2 FYNNEI, per germline. CDR3 amino acids: CASSEAPGLAGIQFF. CDR3 DNA sequence: TGTGCCAGCAGTGAAGCTCCGGGACTAGCGGGAATACAGTTCTTC.

The chain combines TRBV18 with TRBJ2-4; TRBD2 matches 8 bases. Germline V gene data show CDR1 as KGHSH and CDR2 as LQKENI. With V trimmed by 3 bases and J by 0 bases, 7 bases remained unmatched. The CDR3 consists of 17 residues. CDR3 sequence: CASSPPREGIAKNIQYF. CDR3 coding DNA: TGTGCCAGCTCACCCCCTCGGGAGGGAATAGCCAAAAACATTCAGTACTTC.

This sequence joins TRBV5-4 and TRBJ2-2, with TRBD1 matching over 10 bases. The germline CDR1 and CDR2 sequences are SGHNT and YYREEE (reference sequence). The CDR3 loop spans 16 amino acids. The V segment lost 5 bases and the J segment 0 bases; nucleotides outside the gene matches: 4. The CDR3 DNA reads TGTGCCAGCAGGAGACAGGGGGCGCCGAACACCGGGGAGCTGTTTTTT. Amino acids: CASRRQGAPNTGELFF.

This clone was seen more than once but under ten times. The rearrangement links TRBV7-9 to TRBJ2-1; 7 nucleotides align to TRBD2. The CDR3 is 16 amino acids. Germline-derived CDR1 and CDR2 are SEHNR and FQNEAQ (reference sequence). V shed 1 base and J 2 bases; nucleotides not matched to a gene: 5. CDR3 loop: CASSLVASGAYNEQFF. The CDR3 nucleotides read TGTGCCAGCAGCTTAGTGGCTAGCGGAGCCTACAATGAGCAGTTCTTC.

The chain combines TRBV5-1 with TRBJ2-3; 8 bases are shared with TRBD1. This CDR3 is built from 15 residues. The germline V gene encodes CDR1 SGHRS and CDR2 YFSETQ. V dropped 7 bases and J dropped 0; count of bases not matched to a gene: 7. The CDR3 DNA reads as TGCGCCAGCGGCACCAGGGGGCCAAGCACAGATACGCAGTATTTT. Protein product: CASGTRGPSTDTQYF.

The V and J genes are TRBV19 and TRBJ1-1; D not resolved. Germline-derived CDR1 and CDR2 are LNHDA and SQIVND (reference sequence). The ends were cut back, 4 bases at V and 0 bases at J, with 9 bases in the middle. The CDR3 length is 14 residues. CDR3 loop: CASSTSTLNTEAFF. Written as DNA, the CDR3 is TGTGCCAGTAGTACATCGACATTGAACACTGAAGCTTTCTTT.

CDR3 in amino acids: CASSALVSGPSYEQYF. The CDR3 DNA reads TGTGCCAGCAGCGCGCTGGTTAGCGGCCCCTCCTACGAGCAGTACTTC. The chain is built from TRBV7-2 and TRBJ2-7, with a possible D match to TRBD2 (6 bases). V lost 5 bases and J 0 bases, leaving 17 bases between the germline ends. Per the germline V gene, CDR1 is SGHTA and CDR2 is FQGNSA. The CDR3 totals 16 residues. Filled out from reference TRBV7-2 and TRBJ2-7, the complete variable domain reads GAGVSQSPSNKVTEKGKDVELRCDPISGHTALYWYRQSLGQGLEFLIYFQGNSAPDKSGLPSDRFSAERTGGSVSTLTIQRTQQEDSAVYLCASSALVSGPSYEQYFGPGTRLTVT.

In this sample, this clone turned up once. The CDR3 nucleotides read TGTGCCACCAGCAGAGATCTTCTCTTGGGGGCGCGAGCTTTCTTT. Translation gives CATSRDLLLGARAFF. J is TRBJ1-1 and V is TRBV15; maybe TRBD1 (6 bases). Germline assignment: CDR1 LNHNV and CDR2 YYDKDF (reference sequence). The CDR3 covers 15 residues. V lost 0 bases to trimming and J lost 10 bases, with 18 bases between them.

V is TRBV30 and J is TRBJ1-5, with 7 positions matching TRBD1. This CDR3 comprises 13 residues. V dropped 2 bases and J dropped 8; count of bases not matched to a gene: 6. Germline CDR1 is GTSNPN and CDR2 is SVGIG (reference sequence). The CDR3 region has the DNA TGTGCCTGGAGTAGACAGGGAAAAGAGCCCCAGCATTTT. Translated: CAWSRQGKEPQHF. The full variable domain, with the rest looked up from reference TRBV30 and TRBJ1-5, is SQTIHQWPATLVQPVGSPLSLECTVEGTSNPNLYWYRQAAGRGLQLLFYSVGIGQISSEVPQNLSASRPQDRQFILSSKKLLLSDSGFYLCAWSRQGKEPQHFGDGTRLSIL.

The chain employs TRBV3-1 (or the pseudogene TRBV3-2) and TRBJ2-5; 8 nucleotides match TRBD2. CDR3 length equals 17 residues. From germline, CDR1 is LGHDT and CDR2 YNNKEL (reference sequence). The junction had 9 bases not matched to a gene; V was cut back by 0 bases and J by 3 bases. Here the CDR3 reads CASSQETSGRGEETQYF. The CDR3 coding sequence is TGTGCCAGCAGCCAAGAAACTAGCGGACGAGGCGAAGAGACCCAGTACTTC.

This clone has only a few counts. The chain carries TRBV18 and TRBJ1-2; D gene unclear. V lost 4 bases to trimming and J lost 3 bases, with 18 bases between them. Per the germline V gene, CDR1 is KGHSH and CDR2 is LQKENI. CDR3 length: 16 residues. This CDR3 is CASSQTSGSLDYGYTF. For the CDR3, the DNA is TGTGCCAGCTCACAAACAAGCGGCAGTCTGGACTATGGCTACACCTTC.

The chain combines TRBV19 with TRBJ1-1, with unresolved D. The CDR3 length is 15 residues. CDR1 and CDR2 from the germline V gene are LNHDA and SQIVND (reference sequence). V gave up 5 bases and J gave up 3 bases, with 16 bases separating them. This CDR3 reads CASSRGFLRDTEAFF. CDR3 DNA: TGTGCCAGTAGTCGAGGATTTTTGAGGGACACTGAAGCTTTCTTT.

The rearrangement uses TRBV5-8 and TRBJ2-1; D gene unclear. Trimming removed 0 bases at V and 1 base at J, with 8 bases between. The CDR3 is 15 residues long. CDR1 is SGHTS and CDR2 is YDEGEE in the germline V gene. The DNA of the CDR3 is TGTGCCAGCAGCTTGGGCCCAGGTTCCTACAATGAGCAGTTCTTC. Residues: CASSLGPGSYNEQFF.

The V gene is TRBV3-1 (or the pseudogene TRBV3-2), the J gene TRBJ1-3; D call uncertain. CDR1 is LGHDT and CDR2 is YNNKEL in the germline V gene (reference sequence). The ends were cut back, 4 bases at V and 5 bases at J, with 21 bases in the middle. This CDR3 comprises 17 residues. In DNA, the CDR3 is TGTGCCAGCAGCCGTACGTATCCCATACACGCACGAAACACCATATATTTT. Translated, it gives CASSRTYPIHARNTIYF.

This clone came up a few times. The V and J genes are TRBV24-1 and TRBJ1-5; a weak D match, TRBD1 (5 bases). Looked up from germline, CDR1 is KGHDR and CDR2 is SFDVKD. V was pared by 6 bases and J by 4 bases, with 9 bases between. The CDR3 has 13 residues. This CDR3 is CATSFAGNQPQHF. Here the CDR3 DNA reads TGTGCCACCAGTTTCGCAGGGAATCAGCCCCAGCATTTT.

The gene calls are TRBV7-2 and TRBJ2-7; a possible D gene is TRBD1 (5 bases). Germline CDR1 is SGHTA and CDR2 is FQGNSA. V gave up 1 base and J gave up 3 bases, with 13 bases separating them. The CDR3 is 15 residues long. The CDR3 sequence: CASSLETVPGYEQYF. CDR3 DNA sequence: TGTGCCAGCAGCTTAGAGACAGTACCAGGCTACGAGCAGTACTTC.

The chain links TRBV2 to TRBJ1-2; D might be TRBD1 (6 bases). V was trimmed by 3 bases and J by 3 bases, leaving 11 bases between them. Germline CDR1 and CDR2: SNHLY and FYNNEI. The CDR3 has 14 amino acids. The CDR3 nucleotides are TGTGCCAGCAGTGATCCAGGGGAATACTATGGCTACACCTTC. As protein: CASSDPGEYYGYTF.

V is TRBV11-2 and J is TRBJ1-2, with D possibly TRBD1 on 5 matching bases. V gave up 5 bases and J gave up 1 base, with 8 bases separating them. CDR1 is SGHAT and CDR2 is FQNNGV in the germline V gene. The CDR3 consists of 13 residues. The CDR3 loop reads CASSQDSNYGYTF. The CDR3, as DNA: TGTGCCAGCAGCCAAGACAGTAACTATGGCTACACCTTC. Full variable domain (outside the CDR3, taken from reference TRBV11-2 and TRBJ1-2): EAGVAQSPRYKIIEKRQSVAFWCNPISGHATLYWYQQILGQGPKLLIQFQNNGVVDDSQLPKDRFSAERLKGVDSTLKIQPAKLEDSAVYLCASSQDSNYGYTFGSGTRLTVV.